Sequencing of this T cell receptor (beta chain) was carried out in a study of post-analysis software for immune sequencing data. Overall study context: Several disease courses (relapsing-remitting, secondary progressive and progressive-relapsing) of multiple sclerosis were included.

The TCR beta cDNA libraries contained unique molecular identifiers. Once about 0.95 to 10 million T cells were used, approximately 520,000 cDNA molecules resulted. TCRdb fed the PCR reads into MiXCR, producing one record per CDR3 protein. Of 650,000 to 850,000 distinct CDR3 sequences listed, 53% are singletons. This clonotype was counted only a few times. Antigen specificity is unknown. Per the germline V gene, CDR1 is SGHRS and CDR2 is YFSETQ. This CDR3 comprises 13 residues. Trimming stripped 4 bases from V and 5 bases from J, with 10 bases between. Study-wide points: Controls showed lower frequencies than patients for five TRBV segments, and TRBV5-6, TRBV5-1 and TRBV20-1 were among these. Normalized Chao1 diversity was significantly reduced in patients versus controls. Those samples that were prepared in the same batch co-clustered strongly by F measure.

Sequenced input: blood. The sequence was obtained from a girl under 18 with multiple sclerosis. The chain employs TRBV5-1 and TRBJ2-1; D tentatively reads TRBD1 or TRBD2 (5 bases each). This CDR3 reads CASSRRGDNEQFF. In DNA, the CDR3 is TGCGCCAGCAGCCGTCGGGGCGACAATGAGCAGTTCTTC.